One sample yielded the 26 T cell receptor beta chains listed below, sequenced in a study of blood T cell repertoires in COVID-19. Assay used: immunoSEQ multiplex PCR; TCRdb lists only in-frame clones, some missing. The sample has fewer than 200,000 clones, 70% to 85% seen once. The sample consisted of PBMCs or T cells enriched from blood (not recorded which). The origin of the receptors is a man in his fifties or sixties who had recovered from COVID-19.

CDR3 in amino acids: CASRISSYEQYF. The CDR3 nucleotides are TGTGCCAGCAGGATCAGCTCCTACGAGCAGTACTTC. The rearrangement links TRBV28 to TRBJ2-7, with unresolved D. The CDR3 sequence is 12 residues long. V was cut by 6 bases and J by 0 bases, with 6 bases left in between. The V gene's germline CDR1 is MDHEN and CDR2 SYDVKM.

The CDR3 loop is CAWSSGQGFYEQYF. The CDR3 nucleotides read TGTGCCTGGAGTTCTGGACAGGGATTCTACGAGCAGTACTTC. The chain uses TRBV30 and TRBJ2-7; 8 nucleotides align to TRBD1. The junction had 6 bases not matched to a gene; V was cut back by 2 bases and J by 3 bases. The CDR3 covers 14 residues. The germline gives CDR1 GTSNPN, CDR2 SVGIG (reference sequence).

This clone has only a few counts. The chain carries TRBV7-9 and TRBJ1-6; no clear D gene. CDR1 and CDR2 from the germline V gene are SEHNR and FQNEAQ (reference sequence). CDR3 length equals 13 residues. Trimming removed 1 base from V and 11 bases from J, with 9 bases in between. The CDR3 is CASSLGDRAPLHF. The CDR3 region has the DNA TGTGCCAGCAGCTTAGGAGATCGGGCACCCCTCCACTTT.

V gene TRBV18 combines with J gene TRBJ1-2; weak D call: TRBD1 (6 bases). CDR3 length: 14 amino acids. V was shortened by 2 bases and J by 6 bases, with 13 bases between the two germline ends. Germline loops: CDR1 KGHSH, CDR2 LQKENI. CDR3 nucleotide sequence: TGTGCCAGCTCACCAAATGGGGGCGCGGATGGCTACACCTTC. Amino acids: CASSPNGGADGYTF.

The sample holds a few counts of this clone. Written as DNA, the CDR3 is TGTGCCAGCAGCCAGGCTTACTCCTACGAGCAGTACTTC. Protein sequence: CASSQAYSYEQYF. J is TRBJ2-7 and V is TRBV3-1 (or the pseudogene TRBV3-2); D gene ambiguous. Germline CDR1 LGHDT, CDR2 YNNKEL (reference sequence). The CDR3 sequence is 13 residues long. V lost 3 bases to trimming and J lost 0 bases, with 6 bases between them.

As DNA, the CDR3 is TGTGCCACCAGCAGGCCGGGACAGATTTTCTTCAGCTCTGGGGCCAACGTCCTGACTTTC. Translation gives CATSRPGQIFFSSGANVLTF. The chain combines TRBV15 with TRBJ2-6, with 7 positions matching TRBD1. Trimming took 3 bases from V and 0 from J; bases not matched to a gene: 14. The CDR3 loop spans 20 amino acids. The germline gives CDR1 LNHNV, CDR2 YYDKDF (reference sequence).

The rearrangement links TRBV7-8 to TRBJ2-2; D unresolved. This CDR3 is built from 14 residues. Germline V gives CDR1 SGHVS, CDR2 FQNEAQ. V was trimmed by 5 bases and J by 3 bases, leaving 10 bases between them. CDR3 nucleotide sequence: TGTGCCAGCAGCCCCAGGTGGGACACCGGGGAGCTGTTTTTT. Protein: CASSPRWDTGELFF. Drawing the rest from reference TRBV7-8 and TRBJ2-2, the complete variable domain is GAGVSQSPRYKVAKRGQDVALRCDPISGHVSLFWYQQALGQGPEFLTYFQNEAQLDKSGLPSDRFFAERPEGSVSTLKIQRTQQEDSAVYLCASSPRWDTGELFFGEGSRLTVL.

V gene TRBV11-2 combines with J gene TRBJ2-5; 11 positions agree with TRBD2. The CDR3 is made up of 16 amino acids. V dropped 7 bases and J dropped 3; count of bases not matched to a gene: 10. Germline loops: CDR1 SGHAT, CDR2 FQNNGV. The CDR3 reads CASNHVAGGNEETQYF. As DNA, the CDR3 is TGTGCCAGCAACCATGTAGCGGGGGGGAACGAAGAGACCCAGTACTTC.

This clone was found a few times. The chain combines TRBV7-8 with TRBJ2-7, with 14 bases that match TRBD2. V dropped 5 bases and J dropped 2; count of bases not matched to a gene: 11. CDR1 is SGHVS, CDR2 FQNEAQ, per germline. There are 18 residues in the CDR3. CDR3 sequence (DNA): TGTGCCAGCAGCATAACGACTAGCGGGGGGGACCGCCCCTACGAGCAGTACTTC. It is translated as CASSITTSGGDRPYEQYF.

The chain joins TRBV18 to TRBJ1-2; 7 positions match TRBD1. The germline V gene has CDR1 KGHSH and CDR2 LQKENI. V lost 3 bases, J lost 8 bases, and 12 bases stayed unmatched. The CDR3 is 15 amino acids. The chain's CDR3 is CASSPLTGESKGYTF. CDR3 nucleotide sequence: TGTGCCAGCTCACCGTTAACAGGGGAAAGTAAGGGCTACACCTTC.

V usage is TRBV7-9 and J usage is TRBJ1-2, with D possibly being TRBD1 (6 bases). The V gene lost 2 bases and the J gene lost 3 bases, with 10 bases spanning the gap. There are 14 residues in the CDR3. Germline CDR1 reads SEHNR; CDR2 reads FQNEAQ (reference sequence). CDR3 DNA sequence: TGTGCCAGCAGCTTAATACAGGGCGACTATGGCTACACCTTC. This gives the protein CASSLIQGDYGYTF.

The chain joins TRBV4-1 to TRBJ2-7, with a tentative D call TRBD2 (5 bases). Trimming stripped 0 bases from V and 0 bases from J, with 12 bases between. The CDR3 has 16 amino acids. Germline V gene data show CDR1 as MGHRA and CDR2 as YSYEKL. The CDR3 nucleotides read TGCGCCAGCAGCCAAGACTCGGGGATTAGCTCCTACGAGCAGTACTTC. This codes for CASSQDSGISSYEQYF.

The rearrangement links TRBV19 to TRBJ2-3; 9 nucleotides align to TRBD2. V shed 9 bases, J shed 0 bases, and the junction held 4 bases outside the gene matches. CDR1 and CDR2 from the germline V gene are LNHDA and SQIVND (reference sequence). This CDR3 region has 14 residues. The CDR3 nucleotides are TGTGCCAGCACTCTAGCGGGGAGCACAGATACGCAGTATTTT. Protein product: CASTLAGSTDTQYF. Using reference TRBV19 and TRBJ2-3 for the parts outside the CDR3, the full variable domain is DGGITQSPKYLFRKEGQNVTLSCEQNLNHDAMYWYRQDPGQGLRLIYYSQIVNDFQKGDIAEGYSVSREKKESFPLTVTSAQKNPTAFYLCASTLAGSTDTQYFGPGTRLTVL.

This chain uses TRBV11-2 with TRBJ1-4; D is undetermined. Germline CDR1 is SGHAT and CDR2 is FQNNGV. This CDR3 spans 17 amino acids. Deletions cut 5 bases from V and 6 bases from J, with 22 bases between. The CDR3 loop reads CASSNGSPGRGYEKLFF. DNA for the CDR3: TGTGCCAGCAGCAACGGCTCCCCGGGTCGCGGGTATGAAAAACTGTTTTTT.

Note on this clone: This sample also contains other DNA sequences that code for the same CDR3. This chain joins TRBV5-1 and TRBJ2-5; 7 bases match TRBD1. This CDR3 contains 14 residues. Per germline, CDR1 SGHRS and CDR2 YFSETQ. Trimming took 0 bases from V and 3 from J; bases not matched to a gene: 2. CDR3 residues: CASSLGQGKETQYF. CDR3 nucleotides: TGCGCCAGCAGCTTGGGACAGGGCAAAGAGACCCAGTACTTC.

The chain employs TRBV10-3 and TRBJ1-1; a possible D gene is TRBD1 (5 bases). Trimming left V 10 bases short and J 0 bases short, with 15 bases between. The germline V gene encodes CDR1 ENHRY and CDR2 SYGVKD. CDR3 length equals 14 residues. CDR3 sequence reads: CATSLTGMNTEAFF. The CDR3, as DNA: TGTGCCACCAGCCTTACAGGAATGAACACTGAAGCTTTCTTT.

The rearrangement joins TRBV3-1 (or the pseudogene TRBV3-2) to TRBJ1-2; D unclear. The germline V and J ends were trimmed by 1 base and 5 bases, with 14 bases remaining between them. The germline V gene has CDR1 LGHDT and CDR2 YNNKEL (reference sequence). The CDR3 is 15 residues long. The CDR3: CASSQVRGLGYGYTF. CDR3 nucleotides: TGTGCCAGCAGCCAAGTACGAGGTCTAGGATATGGCTACACCTTC.

This clone was seen just once. The chain is built from TRBV6-4 and TRBJ2-1; 12 nucleotides agree with TRBD2. The CDR3 is 14 amino acids. Germline V CDR1 and CDR2: MRHNA, SNTAGT. V lost 6 bases, J lost 5 bases, and 2 bases stayed unmatched. CDR3 residues: CASRRLAGDNEQFF. The CDR3 DNA sequence: TGTGCCAGCAGACGACTAGCGGGGGACAATGAGCAGTTCTTC.

Here the CDR3 DNA reads TGTGCCAGCAGTACAACAGGGAATGCAGCCCAGCCCCAGCATTTT. It translates to CASSTTGNAAQPQHF. The chain couples TRBV2 to TRBJ1-5; D perhaps matches TRBD1 (6 bases). The CDR3 totals 15 residues. V dropped 5 bases and J dropped 7 bases, with 18 bases sitting between them. Looked up from germline, CDR1 is SNHLY and CDR2 is FYNNEI.

The rearrangement uses TRBV21-1 and TRBJ2-1; the table's D call TRBD1 went unverified against the DNA. TRBV21-1 constitutes a pseudogene. The CDR3 sequence is 17 residues long. CDR3 region: CASSGTGRGGSYNEQFF. The CDR3 DNA is TGTGCCAGCAGCGGGACAGGGAGGGGCGGCTCCTACAATGAGCAGTTCTTC.

This chain joins TRBV7-2 and TRBJ2-1; 7 nucleotides align to TRBD2. CDR1 SGHTA and CDR2 FQGNSA come from the germline V gene. The J segment lost 3 bases and the V segment lost 5 bases, leaving 7 bases of the junction unmatched. The CDR3 has 15 amino acids. The CDR3 nucleotides read TGTGCCAGCAGCATCAGCGGGGAAATCTACAATGAGCAGTTCTTC. It yields the protein CASSISGEIYNEQFF.

The chain combines TRBV19 with TRBJ1-2; TRBD1 agrees at 10 bases. Trimming at V came to 5 bases and at J to 5 bases, leaving 8 bases not matched to a gene. Germline V gives CDR1 LNHDA, CDR2 SQIVND (reference sequence). The CDR3 contains 15 residues. This CDR3 reads CASSLRQGAGYGYTF. The CDR3 DNA sequence: TGTGCCAGTAGTCTTCGACAGGGGGCTGGGTATGGCTACACCTTC.

The chain couples TRBV7-2 to TRBJ1-5; a weak D match, TRBD1 (6 bases). From germline, CDR1 is SGHTA and CDR2 FQGNSA. The CDR3 has 12 residues. The germline V and J ends were trimmed by 5 bases and 7 bases, with 9 bases remaining between them. As DNA, the CDR3 is TGTGCCAGCAGCGACAGGTACCAGCCCCAGCATTTT. Translated: CASSDRYQPQHF.

This rearrangement joins TRBV7-9 to TRBJ1-2, with 9 bases identical to TRBD1. After removal of 1 base from V and 6 bases from J, the junction contained 3 bases not matched to a gene. Germline loops: CDR1 SEHNR, CDR2 FQNEAQ (reference sequence). The CDR3 is 14 residues long. DNA for the CDR3: TGTGCCAGCAGCTTAGATGGGACAGGGAATGGCTACACCTTC. Amino acid sequence: CASSLDGTGNGYTF.

The chain carries TRBV5-1 and TRBJ2-1, with 7 bases identical to TRBD2. Germline CDR1 SGHRS, CDR2 YFSETQ. Trimming took 4 bases from V and 10 from J; bases not matched to a gene: 11. This CDR3 region has 14 residues. This CDR3 is CASSPALPGGEQFF. The CDR3 coding sequence is TGCGCCAGCAGCCCAGCCCTGCCGGGAGGAGAGCAGTTCTTC.

This clone was observed a few times. This chain connects TRBV19 to TRBJ2-7; 7 bases map to TRBD1. This CDR3 spans 15 amino acids. Germline lookup yields CDR1 LNHDA and CDR2 SQIVND (reference sequence). With 6 bases clipped from V and 0 bases from J, the junction kept 8 bases outside the gene matches. The CDR3 DNA reads as TGTGCCAGTAGAGACACAGGGGTCAGCTCCTACGAGCAGTACTTC. Protein product: CASRDTGVSSYEQYF.